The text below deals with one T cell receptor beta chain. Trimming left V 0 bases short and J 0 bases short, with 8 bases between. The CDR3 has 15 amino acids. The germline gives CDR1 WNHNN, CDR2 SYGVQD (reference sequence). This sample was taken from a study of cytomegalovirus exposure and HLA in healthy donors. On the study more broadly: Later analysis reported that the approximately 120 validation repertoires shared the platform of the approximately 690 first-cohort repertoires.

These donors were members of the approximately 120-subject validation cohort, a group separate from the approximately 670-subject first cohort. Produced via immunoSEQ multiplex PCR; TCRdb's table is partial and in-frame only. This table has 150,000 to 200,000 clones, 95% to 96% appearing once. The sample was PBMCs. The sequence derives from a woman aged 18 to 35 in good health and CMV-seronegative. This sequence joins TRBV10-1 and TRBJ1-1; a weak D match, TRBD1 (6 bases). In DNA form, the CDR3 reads TGCGCCAGCAGTGAGTCGGGGGGGCTGAACACTGAAGCTTTCTTT. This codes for CASSESGGLNTEAFF.